This TCR beta chain was documented in a study of T-cell reconstitution after alpha-beta-depleted transplantation in children. Overall study findings and caveats: By about two months after transplant, alpha-beta T cells reportedly arose from several hundred graft clones that had expanded. Some patients owed their high day-60 TCRbeta diversity to surviving recipient T cells and thymic progenitors. Diversity and T-cell counts at one year after transplant derived mostly from new T cells.

Construction of the TCRbeta library involved unique molecular identifiers. TCRdb recomputed calls from the PCR reads with MiXCR, one row per CDR3 protein. The sample has 98,000 or so distinct CDR3 sequences, roughly 6.1% seen once. There are many counts of this clonotype. The antigen is not known. This TCR was sampled from a male patient between 2 and 9 years old who had a stem cell transplant for acute lymphoblastic leukemia, so the T cells may come from the graft donor. Sample: PBMCs, mostly from graft donor cells, taken 360 days after TCRalphabeta/CD19-depleted stem cell transplant.

The CDR3 DNA sequence: TGTGCCAGCAGCGTAGCAGGCAACATGAACACTGAAGCTTTCTTT. Amino acid sequence: CASSVAGNMNTEAFF. The chain couples TRBV9 to TRBJ1-1; the D is unclear. The V gene lost 0 bases and the J gene lost 0 bases, with 9 bases spanning the gap. Germline assignment: CDR1 SGDLS and CDR2 YYNGEE. The CDR3 contains 15 residues.